This is a list of T cell receptor beta chains from one sample in a study of beta chain features in type 1 diabetes. The assay was immunoSEQ multiplex PCR, and TCRdb's table has in-frame clones only and misses some. This table has under 300,000 clones, approximately 10% appearing once. Sequenced input: naive CD4+ T cells from blood. The receptors were gathered from a man in his thirties or forties with type 1 diabetes. The conserved cysteine and the conserved F or W are not part of the CDR3 here.

cdr3_aa,v_call,j_call
ASSLDSGFYGYT,TRBV7-9,TRBJ1-2
ASSRFETGPLWEQF,TRBV18,TRBJ2-1
ASSLVGQGAHNEQF,TRBV5-6,TRBJ2-1
ASSLGLAGVQETQY,TRBV11-1,TRBJ2-5
ASSLEAGGASGANVLT,TRBV7-6,TRBJ2-6
ASSLIAGHQETQY,TRBV7-2,TRBJ2-5
VTSGGTDTQY,TRBV6-6,TRBJ2-3
ASRSDRVSSPLH,TRBV25-1,TRBJ1-6
ASSYSSPGYGYT,TRBV6-5,TRBJ1-2
ASSQRTGPYYGYT,TRBV4-1,TRBJ1-2
ASSQDRLEGTGKF,TRBV4-3,TRBJ2-1
AWSGGKTQY,TRBV30,TRBJ2-5
ASSLWRGGAVVEQF,TRBV7-2,TRBJ2-1
ASRPASAGYEKLF,TRBV6-5,TRBJ1-4
ASRQGDTDTQY,TRBV9,TRBJ2-3
ASSQGTSGYTDTQY,TRBV11-2,TRBJ2-3
ASSPVNTEAF,TRBV5-4,TRBJ1-1
ASSRDSSGANVLT,TRBV2,TRBJ2-6
ASTIRDTSNQPQH,TRBV4-1,TRBJ1-5
ASSYTDRGLFLSYNEQF,TRBV28,TRBJ2-1
ASRAGGRGYNEQF,TRBV6-6,TRBJ2-1
ASSDPSGGDTQY,TRBV5-4,TRBJ2-3
SVDWTGADTQY,TRBV29-1,TRBJ2-3
ASSLAPHNEQF,TRBV5-6,TRBJ2-1
ASSPVVSVAGDYEQY,TRBV5-6,TRBJ2-7
ASSPSTDTQY,TRBV6-5,TRBJ2-3
ASSSGWNSPLH,TRBV7-9,TRBJ1-6
ASRPGQGIGELF,TRBV7-9,TRBJ2-2
ASSLRGYGYT,TRBV7-9,TRBJ1-2
ASSDLDRYTQY,TRBV25-1,TRBJ2-3
ASSASRGTDEAF,TRBV18,TRBJ1-1
ASSLDSTYEQY,TRBV7-7,TRBJ2-7
ASRPVTGSEKLF,TRBV28,TRBJ1-4
ASSEAGANVLT,TRBV18,TRBJ2-6
ASSTGQKGNSPLH,TRBV18,TRBJ1-6
ASSYSREGTEAF,TRBV6-5,TRBJ1-1
ASSSSDGYT,TRBV28,TRBJ1-2
ASSEYRGSTDTQY,TRBV2,TRBJ2-3
ASSYSAQGAIEAF,TRBV6-6,TRBJ1-1
ASSLPGTGFGYT,TRBV5-1,TRBJ1-2
ASRDRFSGNTIY,TRBV6-5,TRBJ1-3
SAKIRQEPGNTIY,TRBV29-1,TRBJ1-3
ASSWTGNTGELF,TRBV11-1,TRBJ2-2
ASSRADTQY,TRBV7-9,TRBJ2-3
ASSPGLADSYEQY,TRBV18,TRBJ2-7
ASSHAVTGGSYEQY,TRBV4-2,TRBJ2-7
ASSSGGQDQPQH,TRBV2,TRBJ1-5
ASSLEGKAF,TRBV7-9,TRBJ1-1
ASSQTVNTEAF,TRBV18,TRBJ1-1
ASRGRISNQPQH,TRBV2,TRBJ1-5
ASSQEVGQFRGDEQF,TRBV4-3,TRBJ2-1
ASSQRTGYNSPLH,TRBV4-2,TRBJ1-6
ASSILNGVHNQPQH,TRBV19,TRBJ1-5